These 5 T cell receptor beta chains share one sample of origin, sequenced in a study of technical replicates of blood from a few donors. TCRdb keeps only in-frame clones here, not all; method: immunoSEQ multiplex PCR. The sample lists fewer than 100,000 clones, 75% to 95% occurring once. Sequenced sample: T cells isolated from PBMCs. These TCRs come from a human donor in good health.

Only one count was recorded for this clone. V usage is TRBV6-6 and J usage is TRBJ2-7; 9 nucleotides match TRBD1. The CDR3 consists of 16 residues. Germline-derived CDR1 and CDR2 are MNHNY and SVGAGI (reference sequence). V lost 6 bases and J lost 0; bases outside the gene matches: 9. The CDR3 region has the DNA TGTGCCAGCAGGACTACCGGGACAGGGCCCTCCTACGAGCAGTACTTC. Translated, it gives CASRTTGTGPSYEQYF.

This chain uses TRBV2 with TRBJ1-6, with D unresolved. V was pared by 5 bases and J by 11 bases, with 10 bases between. The CDR3 has 12 amino acids. The V gene's germline CDR1 is SNHLY and CDR2 FYNNEI. The CDR3 is CASSPGMAPLHF. In nucleotides, the CDR3 is TGTGCCAGCAGTCCGGGGATGGCACCCCTCCACTTT.

This CDR3 is CASSRTGTSGSEAGELFF. The CDR3 DNA reads TGCGCCAGCAGCAGGACCGGGACTAGCGGGAGTGAGGCCGGGGAGCTGTTTTTT. The genes are TRBV5-1 and TRBJ2-2; 14 bases are shared with TRBD2. This CDR3 spans 18 amino acids. The junction had 11 bases not matched to a gene; V was cut back by 4 bases and J by 6 bases. Germline V lookup: CDR1 SGHRS, CDR2 YFSETQ. The full variable domain, its missing parts supplied by reference TRBV5-1 and TRBJ2-2, is KAGVTQTPRYLIKTRGQQVTLSCSPISGHRSVSWYQQTPGQGLQFLFEYFSETQRNKGNFPGRFSGRQFSNSRSEMNVSTLELGDSALYLCASSRTGTSGSEAGELFFGEGSRLTVL.

The chain couples TRBV9 to TRBJ1-6; 11 bases match TRBD1. The CDR3 is made up of 15 amino acids. Germline V gives CDR1 SGDLS, CDR2 YYNGEE. The J segment lost 9 bases and the V segment lost 0 bases, leaving 2 bases of the junction unmatched. CDR3 amino acids: CASSVDGTGGSPLHF. The CDR3 region has the DNA TGTGCCAGCAGCGTAGATGGGACAGGGGGTTCACCCCTCCACTTT.

V is TRBV13 and J is TRBJ1-6, with TRBD1 matching 7 bases. CDR1 is PRHDT, CDR2 FYEKMQ, per germline (reference sequence). The CDR3 is 14 residues long. The junction had 5 bases not matched to a gene; V was cut back by 5 bases and J by 7 bases. CDR3 loop: CASSLRDRNSPLHF. CDR3 in DNA: TGTGCCAGCAGCCTACGGGACAGAAATTCACCCCTCCACTTT.